The T cell receptor (beta chain) under discussion was sequenced for a study of preoperative IRX-2 immunotherapy in early breast cancer. The table lists this clone with a count of one. Treatment: preoperative locoregional IRX-2 cytokine immunotherapy. The CDR3 is made up of 14 amino acids. Germline V gene lookup returns CDR1 LGHNA and CDR2 YSLEER. V gave up 1 base and J gave up 12 bases; unmatched junction bases: 8. The table came from immunoSEQ multiplex PCR; TCRdb's copy has only in-frame clones and leaves some out. The table has under 40,000 clones, about 95% seen once; the top ten hold under 8%. The sample was gathered from a patient treated with IRX-2 immunotherapy. This TCR was recovered from a human donor with breast cancer. V gene TRBV4-3 combines with J gene TRBJ1-4; TRBD1 aligns across 7 bases. CDR3 in DNA: TGCGCCAGCAGCCAAGGACAGGGTCTAGATGAACTGTTTTTT. This sequence encodes CASSQGQGLDELFF.